One sample yielded the 25 T cell receptor beta chains listed below, sequenced in a study of vaccination and CD4 T cells after COVID-19 (dated by TCRdb to the early 2020s). The library was made by PCR. TCRdb records Illumina iSeq 100 as the sequencer. TCR sequencing of DNA from cultured CD4+ T cells used the Oncomine TCR Beta short-read assay at the Johns Hopkins FTIC core. TCRdb took the public reads, trimmed them with fastp at Q25, ran MiXCR for clone calling and kept in-frame beta chains. Every CDR3 protein is listed once, alongside the most common genes and DNA of its rows. A total of approximately 20,000 distinct CDR3 sequences appear in this sample, 40% to 50% of them only once. Clones ranked in the top ten supply 7.2% of the sample. No antigen has been identified for these receptors. According to the study, the label for this sample's treatment or condition signals: roughly ten-day PBMC culture with coronavirus spike peptide pools or control peptides (ViraFEST assay).

The specimen was CD4+ T cells from blood, cultured in vitro, collected after SARS-CoV-2 vaccination. Source of these receptors: a human donor who had recovered from COVID-19.

The chain combines TRBV28 with TRBJ1-6, with D possibly matching TRBD1 (5 bases). The CDR3 contains 17 residues. With 4 bases removed from V and 3 bases from J, the gap between germline ends came to 16 bases. Germline V gene sequence: CDR1 MDHEN, CDR2 SYDVKM. The CDR3 nucleotides read TGTGCCAGCAGTTCCTCTAGGGGTCCCGTCTATAATTCACCCCTCCACTTT. Translating gives CASSSSRGPVYNSPLHF.

V and J are TRBV7-2 and TRBJ2-7, with a weak D call TRBD2 (5 bases). This CDR3 spans 13 amino acids. Germline V gene sequence: CDR1 SGHTA, CDR2 FQGNSA. V was cut by 3 bases and J by 2 bases, with 8 bases left in between. For the CDR3, the DNA is TGTGCCAGCAGCTTCTCCGGGGCCTACGAGCAGTACTTC. Protein sequence: CASSFSGAYEQYF.

The table lists this clonotype with a few counts. CDR3 amino acids: CASGFSYNEQFF. The CDR3 nucleotides read TGTGCCAGCGGCTTCTCCTACAATGAGCAGTTCTTC. The chain links TRBV2 to TRBJ2-1; D is unclear. CDR1 SNHLY and CDR2 FYNNEI come from the germline V gene. CDR3 length: 12 amino acids. The germline V and J ends were trimmed by 8 bases and 0 bases, with 5 bases remaining between them.

The chain recombines TRBV15 with TRBJ2-7; D possibly corresponds to TRBD1 (6 bases). Germline CDR1 reads LNHNV; CDR2 reads YYDKDF (reference sequence). V lost 8 bases and J lost 3, with 11 bases in between. The CDR3 totals 12 residues. The CDR3 coding sequence is TGTGCCACCGGTCGGGACAACTACGAGCAGTACTTC. Translation: CATGRDNYEQYF.

The chain joins TRBV28 to TRBJ1-5, with D maybe TRBD1 (5 bases). Trimming took 6 bases from V and 6 from J, leaving 21 bases between them. There are 16 residues in the CDR3. The germline V gene has CDR1 MDHEN and CDR2 SYDVKM. CDR3 sequence (DNA): TGTGCCAGCAGGCCTACCCAGGGATCTGGAAGTCAGCCCCAGCATTTT. Translating it yields CASRPTQGSGSQPQHF. The full variable domain, rest sourced from reference TRBV28 and TRBJ1-5, is DVKVTQSSRYLVKRTGEKVFLECVQDMDHENMFWYRQDPGLGLRLIYFSYDVKMKEKGDIPEGYSVSREKKERFSLILESASTNQTSMYLCASRPTQGSGSQPQHFGDGTRLSIL.

This clonotype was observed once. The J gene is TRBJ1-3, the V gene TRBV7-9; TRBD1 might be the D (6 bases). This CDR3 comprises 17 residues. Germline CDR1 is SEHNR and CDR2 is FQNEAQ (reference sequence). V shed 0 bases and J shed 0 bases, with 12 bases lying between them. CDR3 in amino acids: CASSLALGGSSGNTIYF. The CDR3 nucleotides read TGTGCCAGCAGCTTAGCGTTAGGGGGAAGCTCTGGAAACACCATATATTTT.

This clonotype appeared a few times. The chain combines TRBV9 with TRBJ1-1; the D gene is possibly TRBD1 (5 bases). The CDR3 runs 14 residues. The germline V gene encodes CDR1 SGDLS and CDR2 YYNGEE. Between the trimmed V and J ends, which lost 4 bases and 7 bases, there was a span of 17 bases. The CDR3 DNA reads as TGTGCCAGCAGCATAGGAACAGGTACCATTGAAGCTTTCTTT. Protein: CASSIGTGTIEAFF.

This clonotype was seen a few times. The rearrangement uses TRBV6-5 and TRBJ2-3; D not certain. The CDR3 is 18 amino acids. CDR1 is MNHEY and CDR2 is SVGAGI in the germline V gene. V was trimmed by 0 bases and J by 2 bases, leaving 18 bases between them. The DNA for the CDR3 is TGTGCCAGCAGTTACTCCGTGGCGTCACCCCATGACACAGATACGCAGTATTTT. It is translated as CASSYSVASPHDTDTQYF.

The rearrangement uses TRBV20-1 and TRBJ2-3; TRBD1 or TRBD2 may be the D gene (5 bases each). Germline values: CDR1 DFQATT, CDR2 SNEGSKA (reference sequence). This CDR3 contains 14 residues. Trimming pared 5 bases from V and 2 bases from J, leaving 14 bases between. CDR3 sequence (DNA): TGCAGTGCTGAACACGGGACCGACACAGATACGCAGTATTTT. Residues: CSAEHGTDTDTQYF.

The chain uses TRBV28 and TRBJ1-1; no firm D call. The CDR3 is 12 amino acids. V was cut by 3 bases and J by 11 bases, with 13 bases left in between. CDR1 and CDR2 from the germline V gene are MDHEN and SYDVKM. DNA for the CDR3: TGTGCCAGCAGTTTGAGGGAACTGGGGGCTTTCTTT. Protein product: CASSLRELGAFF.

The chain is built from TRBV6-1 and TRBJ1-1, with a weak D call TRBD1 (6 bases). Per the germline V gene, CDR1 is MNHNS and CDR2 is SASEGT. CDR3 size: 12 residues. V was clipped by 4 bases and J by 8 bases, with 11 bases between them. The CDR3 DNA is TGTGCCAGCAGTGTCTTAAGGGGGGAAGCTTTCTTT. Amino acids: CASSVLRGEAFF.

This clonotype has more than one count but fewer than ten. V usage is TRBV6-2 or TRBV6-3 and J usage is TRBJ1-6; D uncertain. The CDR3 is made up of 12 amino acids. V was cut by 0 bases and J by 14 bases, with 8 bases left in between. Germline V CDR1 and CDR2: MNHEY, SVGEGT. This CDR3 is CASSYSNLALHF. The CDR3 coding sequence is TGTGCCAGCAGTTACTCGAATCTGGCCCTCCACTTT.

The chain joins TRBV6-1 to TRBJ2-2, with TRBD1 matching 7 bases. With V trimmed by 4 bases and J by 1 base, 3 bases remained unmatched. In germline, CDR1 is MNHNS, CDR2 SASEGT. The CDR3 totals 15 residues. The CDR3 DNA reads as TGTGCCAGCAGTGTTGACAGGGTGAACACCGGGGAGCTGTTTTTT. This encodes CASSVDRVNTGELFF.

The gene calls are TRBV19 and TRBJ1-5; 7 bases line up with TRBD1. Germline loops: CDR1 LNHDA, CDR2 SQIVND (reference sequence). The trim removed 3 bases at V and 2 bases at J, leaving 10 bases unmatched. CDR3 size: 17 residues. The chain's CDR3 is CASSIGTGVGGNQPQHF. CDR3 sequence (DNA): TGTGCCAGTAGTATTGGAACAGGGGTCGGAGGCAATCAGCCCCAGCATTTT.

This chain links TRBV5-4 with TRBJ1-1; TRBD1 is a possible D gene (6 bases). Germline CDR1 reads SGHNT; CDR2 reads YYREEE (reference sequence). Deletions cut 4 bases from V and 7 bases from J, with 8 bases between. The CDR3 runs 11 residues. The CDR3 coding sequence is TGTGCCAGCAGCACCAGGGGTGAAGCTTTCTTT. It encodes CASSTRGEAFF.

The genes are TRBV20-1 and TRBJ2-1; 8 bases agree with TRBD2. The trim removed 3 bases at V and 5 bases at J, leaving 12 bases unmatched. CDR1 DFQATT and CDR2 SNEGSKA come from the germline V gene (reference sequence). The CDR3 length is 16 residues. CDR3 sequence (DNA): TGCAGTGCTAGTTCGTTCGGGATAGCGGGAAACAATGAGCAGTTCTTC. It encodes CSASSFGIAGNNEQFF.

This clonotype has just a few counts. The genes are TRBV7-2 and TRBJ1-2, with TRBD1 matching over 7 bases. Trimming cost V 2 bases and J 4 bases; bases outside gene matches: 4. Germline values: CDR1 SGHTA, CDR2 FQGNSA. This CDR3 comprises 14 residues. The CDR3 DNA is TGTGCCAGCAGCTTATATCGGGACAGCTATGGCTACACCTTC. As protein: CASSLYRDSYGYTF.

The rearrangement joins TRBV6-1 to TRBJ2-1; the match to TRBD1 covers 9 bases. V was clipped by 7 bases and J by 12 bases; unmatched bases: 10. There are 13 residues in the CDR3. From germline, CDR1 is MNHNS and CDR2 SASEGT. The CDR3 bases are TGTGCCAGCAAGGGGACAGGGCAGGAAAGGCAGTTCTTC. Its protein product is CASKGTGQERQFF.

The chain combines TRBV4-3 with TRBJ1-2; 9 nucleotides match TRBD1. The germline gives CDR1 LGHNA, CDR2 YSLEER. This CDR3 is 14 amino acids long. With V trimmed by 1 base and J by 8 bases, 5 bases remained unmatched. This chain's CDR3 is CASSQADRGLGYTF. CDR3 DNA: TGCGCCAGCAGCCAAGCGGACAGGGGCTTAGGCTACACCTTC.

The genes are TRBV7-2 and TRBJ1-1; 7 bases line up with TRBD1. The CDR3 spans 15 residues. V lost 5 bases to trimming and J lost 1 base; unmatched junction nucleotides: 7. Germline V gives CDR1 SGHTA, CDR2 FQGNSA. The CDR3 reads CASSPSGQRNTEAFF. The CDR3 nucleotides are TGTGCCAGCAGCCCCTCGGGACAGAGGAACACTGAAGCTTTCTTT.

Only a few counts were recorded for this clonotype. The V call is TRBV28, the J call TRBJ1-1; a possible D gene is TRBD1 (5 bases). Germline-derived CDR1 and CDR2 are MDHEN and SYDVKM. V gave up 5 bases and J gave up 0 bases, with 13 bases separating them. The CDR3 loop spans 15 amino acids. CDR3 nucleotide sequence: TGTGCCAGCAGTGCATTCGCAGGGATGAACACTGAAGCTTTCTTT. As protein: CASSAFAGMNTEAFF.

The chain employs TRBV20-1 and TRBJ1-2; D is unresolved. CDR3 size: 13 residues. The V end was cut by 3 bases, the J end by 1 base, with 9 bases between. Germline V gene sequence: CDR1 DFQATT, CDR2 SNEGSKA (reference sequence). Written as DNA, the CDR3 is TGCAGTGCTAGTAACACAGTTAACTATGGCTACACCTTC. It codes for CSASNTVNYGYTF.

This chain uses TRBV12-3 or TRBV12-4 with TRBJ2-1; 7 nucleotides align to TRBD2. The junction had 1 base not matched to a gene; V was cut back by 5 bases and J by 0 bases. This CDR3 has 14 residues. CDR3 sequence reads: CASSASGSYNEQFF. The CDR3 bases are TGTGCCAGCAGTGCTAGCGGCTCCTACAATGAGCAGTTCTTC.

The chain employs TRBV12-3 or TRBV12-4 and TRBJ1-1, with 8 bases that match TRBD1. Trimming took 7 bases from V and 0 from J; bases not matched to a gene: 4. This CDR3 has 14 amino acids. Here the CDR3 reads CASTLTGVNTEAFF. CDR3 DNA sequence: TGTGCCAGCACCCTGACAGGGGTGAACACTGAAGCTTTCTTT.

The sample holds a few counts of this clonotype. The chain couples TRBV30 to TRBJ2-5; D not resolved. This CDR3 comprises 13 residues. V lost 6 bases, J lost 8 bases, and 19 bases lay in between. Germline V gene data show CDR1 as GTSNPN and CDR2 as SVGIG (reference sequence). CDR3 in amino acids: CACTETQRGTQYF. CDR3 in DNA: TGTGCCTGTACCGAGACGCAGAGAGGAACCCAGTACTTC.